The 24 T cell receptor beta chains below come from one sample, sequenced in a study of tumor and adjacent non-tumor tissue in lung cancer. The library came from three nested PCR rounds adapted from ARM-PCR protocols. TCRdb ran MiXCR on the multiplex PCR reads and lists one entry per CDR3 protein. The sample contains over 100,000 distinct CDR3 sequences, 75% of which appear only once. No cell sorting was done before RNA was extracted from the tissue. Sequencing used lung tumor tissue. The receptors derive from a woman aged 55-75 years with non-small cell lung cancer.

This clonotype was detected once. A read error may produce the germline difference seen at one junction end. The chain couples TRBV6-5 to TRBJ1-1; D may be TRBD1 (6 bases). Germline lookup yields CDR1 MNHEY and CDR2 SVGAGI. The CDR3 runs to 13 residues. The CDR3 nucleotides read TGTGCCAGCTGGGGACACATGAACACTGAGGCTTTCTTT. Translation: CASWGHMNTEAFF.

The J gene is TRBJ1-5, the V gene TRBV11-2; D possibly corresponds to TRBD1 (6 bases). The germline gives CDR1 SGHAT, CDR2 FQNNGV. The CDR3 consists of 13 residues. V was shortened by 8 bases and J by 16 bases, with 24 bases between the two germline ends. Here the CDR3 reads CASSRDMVQPRHF. DNA for the CDR3: TGTGCCAGCTCCCGGGACATGGTTCAGCCCCGACATTTT.

As for this clonotype: The junction shows a germline mismatch at one end, possibly a read error. The chain links TRBV6-2 or TRBV6-3 to TRBJ2-3; the match to TRBD2 covers 9 bases. This CDR3 has 15 amino acids. The V gene's germline CDR1 is MNHEY and CDR2 SVGEGT. In nucleotides, the CDR3 is TGTACCAGCAGTCCGGGCGGGGGGGCCCCAGATACGCAGTATTTT. Its translation is CTSSPGGGAPDTQYF.

Concerning this clonotype itself: A read error may produce the germline difference seen at one junction end. J is TRBJ2-7 and V is TRBV11-2; 7 positions agree with TRBD1. Germline V gives CDR1 SGHAT, CDR2 FQNNGV. CDR3 length equals 14 residues. This chain's CDR3 is CASSLYTGTAERYF. The CDR3 DNA follows: TGTGCGAGCAGCTTATATACCGGGACAGCCGAGCGGTACTTC.

The chain recombines TRBV6-5 with TRBJ2-2, with 8 bases aligning to TRBD1. Germline V gene sequence: CDR1 MNHEY, CDR2 SVGAGI. The CDR3 contains 14 residues. The CDR3: CASCLQGDTGELFF. DNA of the CDR3: TGTGCTAGCTGTTTACAGGGGGATACCGGGGAGCTGTTTTTT.

Concerning this clonotype itself: A single base separates this from a much larger clone, so it may be a read error. The chain carries TRBV30 and TRBJ2-7, with 9 bases matching TRBD2. The germline gives CDR1 GTSNPN, CDR2 SVGIG (reference sequence). The CDR3 totals 13 residues. CDR3 bases: TGTGTCTGGAGCCTAGCGGGGCCCTACGAGCAGTACTTC. It encodes CVWSLAGPYEQYF. The full variable domain, rest sourced from reference TRBV30 and TRBJ2-7, is SQTIHQWPATLVQPVGSPLSLECTVEGTSNPNLYWYRQAAGRGLQLLFYSVGIGQISSEVPQNLSASRPQDRQFILSSKKLLLSDSGFYLCVWSLAGPYEQYFGPGTRLTVT.

The V call is TRBV5-4, the J call TRBJ1-6; no definite D call. V was shortened by 1 base and J by 5 bases, with 7 bases between the two germline ends. This CDR3 spans 14 amino acids. Per the germline V gene, CDR1 is SGHNT and CDR2 is YYREEE (reference sequence). The CDR3 coding sequence is TGTGCCAGCAGCTTGAAGGATCATAATTCACCCCTCCACTTT. Translating gives CASSLKDHNSPLHF.

Details on this clonotype: Sequence at one end of the junction differs from germline and may be a read error. The V and J genes are TRBV30 and TRBJ1-1; unclear D gene. Looked up from germline, CDR1 is GTSNPN and CDR2 is SVGIG (reference sequence). This CDR3 has 15 residues. The CDR3 spells CAWNGKYSGNTKAFF. The CDR3 nucleotides are TGTGCCTGGAATGGAAAATACTCGGGAAACACTAAAGCTTTCTTT.

With regard to this clonotype: This CDR3 is missing its conserved last phenylalanine or tryptophan, likely due to a read error. The DNA is left out, because the CDR3 cannot be placed on it with certainty; the CDR3 is given as TCRdb lists it. The chain joins TRBV6-5 to TRBJ1-1. The CDR3 numbers 14 amino acids, ends counted. Per the germline V gene, CDR1 is MNHEY and CDR2 is SVGAGI. The CDR3 protein is CASKEGRGNIEPFS.

The chain recombines TRBV29-1 with TRBJ1-1; D unclear. Germline V gene lookup returns CDR1 SQVTM and CDR2 ANQGSEA. This CDR3 is built from 14 residues. With 4 bases removed from V and 3 bases from J, the gap between germline ends came to 15 bases. The DNA of the CDR3 is TGCAGCGTTGGTGAGGGAAGGTTGTACACTGAAGCTTTCTTT. Translation: CSVGEGRLYTEAFF.

This clonotype was detected ten times or more. The chain uses TRBV28 and TRBJ2-5, with D uncertain. V shed 5 bases and J shed 4 bases, with 14 bases lying between them. The CDR3 spans 14 residues. Germline V gene lookup returns CDR1 MDHEN and CDR2 SYDVKM. Here the CDR3 DNA reads TGTGCCAGCAGTCTTCAAACGGTTAGAGAGACCCAGTACTTC. This codes for CASSLQTVRETQYF.

Comments on this clonotype: A junction end diverges from the germline sequence, so it may reflect a read error. The V gene is TRBV6-2 or TRBV6-3, the J gene TRBJ1-1, with D hard to call. Germline CDR1 MNHEY, CDR2 SVGEGT. This CDR3 is built from 13 residues. CDR3 residues: CTSSYMGSTEAFF. CDR3 DNA sequence: TGCACCAGCAGTTACATGGGGTCAACTGAAGCTTTCTTT.

As regards this clonotype: This likely comes from a read error, as the CDR3 has no conserved phenylalanine or tryptophan at its end. The rearrangement joins TRBV11-2 to TRBJ2-7; TRBD1 aligns across 7 bases. The CDR3 contains 15 residues. Germline CDR1 SGHAT, CDR2 FQNNGV. The CDR3 loop reads CARSSRTGPSYEQYL. The CDR3 nucleotides are TGTGCCAGGAGCTCCCGGACAGGACCCTCCTACGAGCAGTACTTA.

A few counts support this clonotype. One end of the junction does not line up with germline, which may come from a read error. The chain recombines TRBV20-1 with TRBJ2-7; 7 bases agree with TRBD2. The CDR3 extends over 15 amino acids. Germline assignment: CDR1 DFQATT and CDR2 SNEGSKA (reference sequence). In DNA form, the CDR3 reads TGCAGTGCTGGGTTATCGGGAGGCCTTTCCTATGAGCAGTACTTC. Encoded protein: CSAGLSGGLSYEQYF.

This clonotype was recorded a few times. The chain uses TRBV28 and TRBJ1-5, with D uncertain. The ends were cut back, 4 bases at V and 3 bases at J, with 13 bases in the middle. Germline CDR1 is MDHEN and CDR2 is SYDVKM. The CDR3 sequence is 15 residues long. The CDR3 loop reads CASSSLDGFNQPQHF. The CDR3 DNA sequence: TGTGCCAGCAGTTCCTTAGACGGCTTCAATCAGCCCCAGCATTTT.

This clonotype was observed a single time. This could be a read error, since a much larger clone is one nucleotide away. The J gene is TRBJ2-7, the V gene TRBV6-6, with 7 bases identical to TRBD2. Germline-derived CDR1 and CDR2 are MNHNY and SVGAGI (reference sequence). The CDR3 has 15 residues. The V and J ends lost 7 bases and 0 bases, in that order; junction bases with no gene match: 9. The CDR3 sequence is CASIGVSGNSYEQYF. CDR3 coding DNA: TGTGCCAGCATTGGCGTAAGCGGGAACTCCTACGAGCAGTACTTC.

This clonotype was seen more than once but under ten times. This is likely a read error, given that the CDR3 carries no conserved phenylalanine or tryptophan at its end. The genes are TRBV6-2 or TRBV6-3 and TRBJ2-7; no firm D call. The V gene's germline CDR1 is MNHEY and CDR2 SVGEGT. The CDR3 covers 12 residues. The germline V and J ends were trimmed by 5 bases and 3 bases, with 8 bases remaining between them. The CDR3 DNA reads as TGTGCCAGCAGTGCTGTACTCTACGAGCAGTACCTC. Its protein is CASSAVLYEQYL.

The V and J genes are TRBV11-2 and TRBJ2-3; D unclear. Per germline, CDR1 SGHAT and CDR2 FQNNGV. The CDR3 spans 13 residues. V lost 5 bases and J lost 9, with 15 bases in between. This CDR3 is CASSIKPLSTQYF. The DNA for the CDR3 is TGTGCCAGCAGCATAAAACCGCTGTCGACGCAGTATTTT.

This clonotype was detected many times. This chain connects TRBV20-1 to TRBJ1-1; D is perhaps TRBD1 (5 bases). From germline, CDR1 is DFQATT and CDR2 SNEGSKA (reference sequence). V was shortened by 0 bases and J by 7 bases, with 15 bases between the two germline ends. The CDR3 extends over 14 amino acids. CDR3 sequence (DNA): TGCAGTGCTAGAGAAGGTCGGGGGGACTATGAAGCTTTCTTT. Its protein is CSAREGRGDYEAFF.

Turning to this clonotype: No conserved phenylalanine or tryptophan ends this CDR3, so it is likely a read error. This rearrangement joins TRBV11-3 to TRBJ1-1; no clear D gene. CDR1 and CDR2 (germline): SGHNT, YENEEA. This CDR3 spans 11 amino acids. The CDR3 DNA sequence: TGTGGATCGGGCACGAAGACTGAAGCTTTCTTA. Amino acids: CGSGTKTEAFL.

As to this clonotype: One base away lies a much larger clone, so this may be a sequencing read error. This rearrangement joins TRBV20-1 to TRBJ1-2; perhaps TRBD1 as D (5 bases). Germline lookup yields CDR1 DFQATT and CDR2 SNEGSKA (reference sequence). CDR3 length: 17 amino acids. The CDR3 loop reads CSARDLRGMGPNYCYTF. The CDR3 DNA reads as TGCAGTGCTAGAGATCTGCGGGGCATGGGACCTAACTATTGCTACACCTTC.

Concerning this clonotype: The germline gene is not matched at one end of the junction; a read error may be the cause. The chain joins TRBV6-5 to TRBJ1-1; 7 nucleotides agree with TRBD1. This CDR3 has 13 residues. The germline CDR1 and CDR2 sequences are MNHEY and SVGAGI. For the CDR3, the DNA is TGTGCCAGCAGTTTCGACAGGGCCACTGAAGCATTCTTT. As protein: CASSFDRATEAFF.

This sequence joins TRBV12-3 or TRBV12-4 and TRBJ1-1; D call uncertain. V was pared by 7 bases and J by 11 bases, with 20 bases between. The CDR3 is 13 residues long. CDR3 in DNA: TGTGCCAGCAATCTAGAGATGTGGGCCGATGCTTTCTTT. Its protein product is CASNLEMWADAFF.

With regard to this clonotype: A much larger clone differs from this one at a single base, so this may be a read error. J is TRBJ1-1 and V is TRBV12-3 or TRBV12-4; no clear D gene. This CDR3 is built from 12 residues. The CDR3 reads CTSSSGPTEAFF. The CDR3 DNA reads as TGTACCAGCAGTTCCGGTCCCACTGAAGCTTTCTTT.